Listed below are T cell receptor beta chains from one sample, sequenced in a study of blood T cell repertoires in COVID-19. The repertoire was sequenced with immunoSEQ multiplex PCR; TCRdb's copy has only in-frame clones and lacks some. Among approximately 230,000 clones listed, more than 85% were seen once. The sequencing sample was made of PBMCs or T cells enriched from blood (not recorded which). The receptors were gathered from a woman aged 25 to 39 who had recovered from COVID-19. The CDR3 runs from the conserved cysteine through the conserved F or W. D genes are given only for firm matches. Size values are once, few and many counts, or a class for expanded clones, and some rows have none.

j_call | clone_size | d_call | v_call | cdr3_length | cdr3_aa | cdr3_nt
TRBJ2-7 | . | TRBD2 | TRBV9 | 14 | CASSVSGRAHRQYF | TGTGCCAGCAGCGTCAGCGGGAGGGCCCACCGGCAGTACTTC
TRBJ1-2 | . | TRBD1 | TRBV19 | 14 | CASIPGQGGHGYTF | TGTGCCAGCATTCCGGGACAGGGCGGGCATGGCTACACCTTC
TRBJ1-5 | . | . | TRBV5-6 | 14 | CASSYPGDNQPQHF | TGTGCCAGCAGCTATCCGGGAGACAATCAGCCCCAGCATTTT
TRBJ1-2 | . | . | TRBV9 | 17 | CASSVTGDVTGFEGYTF | TGTGCCAGCAGCGTAACGGGAGATGTTACGGGATTTGAGGGCTACACCTTC
TRBJ2-5 | . | TRBD1 | TRBV7-9 | 15 | CASISSPGGQETQYF | TGTGCCAGCATCTCTTCGCCAGGGGGCCAGGAGACCCAGTACTTC
TRBJ1-2 | . | . | TRBV4-3 | 14 | CASSQERGYYGYTF | TGCGCCAGCAGCCAAGAGCGCGGGTACTATGGCTACACCTTC
TRBJ2-4 | . | TRBD2 | TRBV28 | 15 | CASSWEGRAKNIQYF | TGTGCCAGCAGTTGGGAGGGGAGGGCCAAAAACATTCAGTACTTC
TRBJ1-2 | . | . | TRBV4-2 | 15 | CASSQEATVNYGYTF | TGTGCCAGCAGCCAAGAAGCGACAGTCAACTATGGCTACACCTTC
TRBJ2-3 | once | . | TRBV28 | 18 | CASSLDPGGGVGADTQYF | TGTGCCAGCAGTTTAGACCCGGGGGGCGGGGTTGGCGCAGATACGCAGTATTTT
TRBJ2-5 | . | . | TRBV9 | 14 | CASSLSDTQETQYF | TGTGCCAGCAGCTTATCGGACACACAAGAGACCCAGTACTTC
TRBJ1-1 | . | TRBD1 | TRBV7-2 | 15 | CASSLSGQGNTEAFF | TGTGCCAGCAGCTTAAGCGGACAGGGAAACACTGAAGCTTTCTTT
TRBJ1-1 | . | TRBD1 | TRBV30 | 12 | CAGDRGGTEAFF | TGTGCCGGAGACAGGGGTGGTACTGAAGCTTTCTTT
TRBJ1-3 | . | . | TRBV5-4 | 16 | CASSTVQGVSGNTIYF | TGTGCCAGCAGCACGGTACAGGGAGTCTCTGGAAACACCATATATTTT
TRBJ1-2 | once | . | TRBV19 | 14 | CASSVRRQFYGYTF | TGTGCCAGTAGTGTCCGACGACAGTTCTATGGCTACACCTTC
TRBJ2-3 | . | . | TRBV2 | 14 | CASSELVPTDTQYF | TGTGCCAGCAGTGAACTAGTTCCCACAGATACGCAGTATTTT
TRBJ2-7 | . | . | TRBV20-1 | 9 | CSASYEQYF | TGCAGTGCTTCGTACGAGCAGTACTTC
TRBJ1-2 | . | . | TRBV5-5 | 13 | CASSFGENYGYTF | TGTGCCAGCAGCTTTGGAGAAAACTATGGCTACACCTTC
TRBJ2-3 | . | TRBD2 | TRBV9 | 15 | CASSPTSGLTETQYF | TGTGCCAGCAGCCCCACTAGCGGACTCACAGAAACGCAGTATTTT
TRBJ2-5 | . | TRBD2 | TRBV9 | 14 | CASSRGDYQETQYF | TGTGCCAGCAGCCGGGGGGACTATCAAGAGACCCAGTACTTC
TRBJ2-7 | . | . | TRBV28 | 14 | CASSLEGTSREQYF | TGTGCCAGCAGTTTAGAGGGTACCTCTCGGGAGCAGTACTTC
TRBJ2-5 | . | TRBD2 | TRBV19 | 14 | CASSSGRVVETQYF | TGTGCCAGTAGTAGCGGGAGGGTGGTGGAGACCCAGTACTTC
TRBJ1-2 | few | TRBD1 | TRBV4-1 | 16 | CASSQLWTGALDGYTF | TGCGCCAGCAGCCAACTATGGACAGGGGCCCTGGATGGCTACACCTTC
TRBJ2-3 | . | TRBD2 | TRBV5-1 | 16 | CASSLVLAGFTDTQYF | TGCGCCAGCAGCTTGGTACTAGCGGGGTTCACAGATACGCAGTATTTT
TRBJ2-1 | . | TRBD1 | TRBV4-1 | 12 | CASSQTGGRQFF | TGCGCCAGCAGCCAGACAGGGGGAAGACAGTTCTTC
TRBJ2-2 | . | TRBD1 | TRBV27 | 15 | CASSRTGVPTGELFF | TGTGCCAGCAGTCGAACAGGGGTCCCCACCGGGGAGCTGTTTTTT
TRBJ2-2 | few | TRBD2 | TRBV4-1 | 18 | CASSNPGLAGAFSGELFF | TGCGCCAGCAGCAATCCGGGACTAGCGGGAGCCTTTTCCGGGGAGCTGTTTTTT
TRBJ1-1 | . | . | TRBV4-3 | 14 | CASSLELRDTEAFF | TGCGCCAGCAGCCTCGAGCTACGGGACACTGAAGCTTTCTTT
TRBJ1-6 | . | TRBD1 | TRBV28 | 17 | CASRWGGTGGSNSPLHF | TGTGCCAGCAGATGGGGTGGGACAGGGGGCTCAAATTCACCCCTCCACTTT
TRBJ1-6 | . | . | TRBV27 | 15 | CASMGGSSYNSPLHF | TGTGCCAGCATGGGCGGGAGCTCCTATAATTCACCCCTCCACTTT
TRBJ1-2 | . | . | TRBV15 | 12 | CATSRGTTPGTF | TGTGCCACCAGCAGAGGCACTACTCCCGGGACCTTC
TRBJ2-3 | . | . | TRBV4-3 | 15 | CASSQDWASTDTQYF | TGCGCCAGCAGCCAAGATTGGGCTTCCACAGATACGCAGTATTTT
TRBJ1-1 | . | . | TRBV4-1 | 11 | CASSQEQGTFF | TGCGCCAGCAGCCAAGAACAGGGTACTTTCTTT
TRBJ2-7 | . | . | TRBV27 | 16 | CASSKTRTLGVSEQYF | TGTGCCAGCAGCAAAACGCGGACTCTCGGGGTGAGCGAGCAGTACTTC
TRBJ2-3 | . | . | TRBV2 | 16 | CASSEAMGRRTDTQYF | TGTGCCAGCAGTGAAGCCATGGGCAGAAGGACAGATACGCAGTATTTT
TRBJ2-7 | . | TRBD1 | TRBV5-6 | 14 | CASSPGQGAYEQYF | TGTGCCAGCAGCCCGGGACAGGGAGCCTACGAGCAGTACTTC
TRBJ2-7 | . | . | TRBV2 | 15 | CASSEFSSGTYEQYF | TGTGCCAGCAGTGAATTTAGTAGCGGTACCTACGAGCAGTACTTC
TRBJ2-7 | . | TRBD2 | TRBV6-6 | 14 | CASVVQRGTYEQYF | TGTGCCAGCGTGGTCCAGCGGGGGACCTACGAGCAGTACTTC
TRBJ2-1 | . | . | TRBV6-5 | 15 | CASSRGQILYNEQFF | TGTGCCAGCAGTAGAGGACAGATTTTGTACAATGAGCAGTTCTTC
TRBJ1-5 | . | TRBD1 | TRBV7-2 | 16 | CASSLQKGASNQPQHF | TGTGCCAGCAGCTTGCAAAAGGGGGCTAGCAATCAGCCCCAGCATTTT
TRBJ1-1 | . | . | TRBV15 | 13 | CATSIYRDTEAFF | TGTGCCACCAGCATTTACAGGGACACTGAAGCTTTCTTT
TRBJ1-1 | . | . | TRBV11-3 | 14 | CASSLGTGRTEAFF | TGTGCCAGCAGCTTAGGAACGGGTCGGACTGAAGCTTTCTTT
TRBJ2-5 | . | . | TRBV10-3 | 13 | CAINVGFQETQYF | TGTGCCATCAATGTCGGGTTTCAAGAGACCCAGTACTTC
TRBJ1-1 | medium-sized | . | TRBV6-6 | 13 | CASSYFGQPEAFF | TGTGCCAGCAGTTACTTTGGACAGCCTGAAGCTTTCTTT
TRBJ2-3 | . | TRBD2 | TRBV10-3 | 14 | CAIGTSGSTDTQYF | TGTGCCATCGGAACTAGCGGCAGCACAGATACGCAGTATTTT
TRBJ1-6 | . | TRBD1 | TRBV14 | 15 | CASSQVQGDNSPLHF | TGTGCCAGCAGCCAAGTTCAGGGGGATAATTCACCCCTCCACTTT
TRBJ2-5 | . | TRBD2 | TRBV5-4 | 14 | CASSLGGGPETQYF | TGTGCCAGCAGCTTGGGGGGAGGGCCAGAGACCCAGTACTTC
TRBJ1-3 | . | TRBD1 | TRBV7-9 | 15 | CASSDPGTGGNTIYF | TGTGCCAGCAGCGACCCCGGGACAGGAGGAAACACCATATATTTT